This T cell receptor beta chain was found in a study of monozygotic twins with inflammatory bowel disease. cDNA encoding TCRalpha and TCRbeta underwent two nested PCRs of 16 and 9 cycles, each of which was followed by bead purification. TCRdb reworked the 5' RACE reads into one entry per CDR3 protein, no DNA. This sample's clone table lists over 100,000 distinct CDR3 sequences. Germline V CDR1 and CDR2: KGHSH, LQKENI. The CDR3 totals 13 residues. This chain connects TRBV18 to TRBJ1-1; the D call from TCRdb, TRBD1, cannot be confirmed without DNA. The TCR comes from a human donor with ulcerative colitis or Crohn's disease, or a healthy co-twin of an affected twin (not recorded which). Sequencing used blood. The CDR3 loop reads CASSPDRETEAFF.